This passage covers 18 T cell receptor beta chains from one sample sequenced in a study of T cells in women clearing cervical HPV infection. Clones were sequenced by immunoSEQ multiplex PCR, and TCRdb holds only the in-frame ones, with some missing. This table holds under 45,000 clones. Sequencing used blood buffy coat. The receptors derive from a woman aged 18 to 75 with a cervical HPV16 infection that either progressed to CIN3+ or cleared (not recorded which).

In regard to this clone: The CDR3 is cut off 3 residues early in the read; its end comes from the germline J gene. The genes are TRBV19 and TRBJ1-2; D gene ambiguous. This CDR3 contains 15 residues. Germline CDR1 reads LNHDA; CDR2 reads SQIVND (reference sequence). The sequenced part of the CDR3 DNA is TGTGCCAGTAGTGAACTAGCGACTTATCTCTACGAC. Residues: CASSELATYLYD. The complete CDR3 sequence is CASSELATYLYDYTF.

As concerns this clone: The read terminates 3 residues ahead of where the CDR3 ends, so the germline J gene completes it. The chain joins TRBV7-9 to TRBJ2-1; D perhaps matches TRBD1 (6 bases). The CDR3 is made up of 12 amino acids. The ends were cut back, 5 bases at V and 7 bases at J, with 9 bases in the middle. Per germline, CDR1 SEHNR and CDR2 FQNEAQ (reference sequence). The CDR3 sequence: CASSHDRNEQFF. The sequenced part of the CDR3 DNA is TGTGCCAGCAGCCACGACAGGAATGAG. Full variable domain (remainder filled in from reference TRBV7-9 and TRBJ2-1): DTGVSQNPRHKITKRGQNVTFRCDPISEHNRLYWYRQTLGQGPEFLTYFQNEAQLEKSRLLSDRFSAERPKGSFSTLEIQRTEQGDSAMYLCASSHDRNEQFFGPGTRLTVL.

Regarding this clone: Read coverage stops 3 residues before the CDR3 terminus; the germline J gene supplies the remainder. The rearrangement links TRBV19 to TRBJ2-3; TRBD1 might be the D (6 bases). Germline values: CDR1 LNHDA, CDR2 SQIVND (reference sequence). There are 15 residues in the CDR3. Incomplete CDR3 DNA: TGTGCCAGTAGTCTCGGACAGCTTAGCAATCAGCCG. It specifies CASSLGQLSNQP. The whole CDR3 is CASSLGQLSNQPQYF.

Worth noting for this clone: The CDR3 extends 3 residues past the end of the read, so its final part is completed from the germline J gene. Additional DNA sequences in this sample encode the identical CDR3. V gene TRBV19 combines with J gene TRBJ2-2; D might be TRBD2 (6 bases). This CDR3 contains 17 residues. CDR1 and CDR2 from the germline V gene are LNHDA and SQIVND (reference sequence). The CDR3: CASSQLVRERLDEKLFF. The sequenced part of the CDR3 DNA is TGTGCCAGTAGCCAGCTGGTTAGGGAAAGACTAGATGAAAAG.

On this clone: The read terminates 3 residues ahead of where the CDR3 ends, so the germline J gene completes it. The chain combines TRBV5-6 with TRBJ1-2; 7 bases map to TRBD1. Germline CDR1 SGHDT, CDR2 YYEEEE. The CDR3 contains 14 residues. The sequenced part of the CDR3 DNA is TGTGCCAGCAGCCCGGGACAGTCCTTTGGCGGC. Translated: CASSPGQSFGG. From start to end, the CDR3 is CASSPGQSFGGYTF.

Worth noting for this clone: The CDR3 is cut off 3 residues early in the read; its end comes from the germline J gene. V usage is TRBV29-1 and J usage is TRBJ2-3, with 7 nucleotides matching TRBD2. V shed 5 bases and J 0 bases; nucleotides not matched to a gene: 8. Germline V gene sequence: CDR1 SQVTM, CDR2 ANQGSEA. This CDR3 region has 15 residues. CDR3 bases read: TGCAGCGTTACGGCTAGCGGTACTAGCACAGATACG. Its protein is CSVTASGTSTDT. The whole CDR3 sequence is CSVTASGTSTDTQYF.

Of note for this clone: The read gets to within 3 residues of the CDR3 end, and the germline J gene fills in the rest. The chain joins TRBV15 to TRBJ1-1; 9 nucleotides line up with TRBD1. The CDR3 sequence is 16 residues long. Trimming cost V 4 bases and J 1 base; bases outside gene matches: 7. The V gene's germline CDR1 is LNHNV and CDR2 YYDKDF (reference sequence). The sequenced CDR3 bases are TGTGCCACCAGCAATACAGGGGGCAGACCGAACACTGAA. This gives the protein CATSNTGGRPNTE. The full CDR3 is CATSNTGGRPNTEAFF.

As to this clone: The read stops 3 residues short of the end of the CDR3; the missing end is completed from the germline J gene. This chain joins TRBV5-1 and TRBJ2-1; TRBD2 matches 7 bases. Germline V gives CDR1 SGHRS, CDR2 YFSETQ. V trimming: 4 bases; J trimming: 4 bases; junction bases outside the gene matches: 11. CDR3 length: 16 amino acids. The CDR3 DNA, read in part, is TGCGCCAGCAGCCCCCCCCGGAGCGGGACTTACAATGAG. This gives the protein CASSPPRSGTYNE. The full CDR3 is CASSPPRSGTYNEQFF.

CDR3 in amino acids: CAWMATSGWNDYTF. CDR3 DNA, as far as it was read: TGTGCCTGGATGGCTACTAGCGGGTGGAACGAC. The chain is built from TRBV30 and TRBJ1-2; no definite D call. Read data end 3 residues before the CDR3 end; the end is taken from the germline J gene. This CDR3 spans 14 amino acids. CDR1 and CDR2 (germline): GTSNPN, SVGIG (reference sequence). Drawing the rest from reference TRBV30 and TRBJ1-2, the complete variable domain is SQTIHQWPATLVQPVGSPLSLECTVEGTSNPNLYWYRQAAGRGLQLLFYSVGIGQISSEVPQNLSASRPQDRQFILSSKKLLLSDSGFYLCAWMATSGWNDYTFGSGTRLTVV.

With respect to this clone: The CDR3 is cut off 3 residues early in the read; its end comes from the germline J gene. J is TRBJ1-2 and V is TRBV30; 8 bases align to TRBD1. The CDR3 covers 15 residues. V shed 2 bases, J shed 3 bases, and the junction held 8 bases outside the gene matches. Looked up from germline, CDR1 is GTSNPN and CDR2 is SVGIG (reference sequence). CDR3 loop: CAWSINRGKDYGYTF. Partial CDR3 DNA: TGTGCCTGGAGTATAAACAGGGGGAAAGACTATGGC.

Worth noting for this clone: Sequencing ends 3 residues short of the CDR3 end; the germline J gene provides the rest. This rearrangement joins TRBV2 to TRBJ2-1, with 7 bases lining up with TRBD2. V was pared by 5 bases and J by 7 bases, with 11 bases of the junction left unmatched. This CDR3 region has 15 residues. In germline, CDR1 is SNHLY, CDR2 FYNNEI. The DNA read from the CDR3 is TGTGCCAGCAGTCTAGGTGCGGGAGTCATGAATGAG. The encoded protein is CASSLGAGVMNE. The complete CDR3 sequence is CASSLGAGVMNEQFF. The entire variable domain, with the rest obtained from reference TRBV2 and TRBJ2-1, is as follows: EPEVTQTPSHQVTQMGQEVILRCVPISNHLYFYWYRQILGQKVEFLVSFYNNEISEKSEIFDDQFSVERPDGSNFTLKIRSTKLEDSAMYFCASSLGAGVMNEQFFGPGTRLTVL.

To note about this clone: The sequence runs out 3 residues before the end of the CDR3; the remainder is reconstructed from the germline J gene. The gene calls are TRBV10-3 and TRBJ2-3, with D possibly matching TRBD2 (6 bases). Looked up from germline, CDR1 is ENHRY and CDR2 is SYGVKD. V shed 6 bases and J shed 6 bases, with 10 bases lying between them. The CDR3 covers 12 residues. CDR3 DNA, as far as it was read: TGTGCCATCAGCGACGGAGGGGATACG. Residues: CAISDGGDT. The complete CDR3 reads CAISDGGDTQYF.

In the case of this clone: Read sequence stops 3 residues before the CDR3 end, and the germline J gene provides the missing end. This chain links TRBV20-1 with TRBJ2-3; 8 bases map to TRBD2. CDR3 length: 19 amino acids. Germline CDR1 DFQATT, CDR2 SNEGSKA (reference sequence). This CDR3 reads CSAGRPRYRREALQETQYF. CDR3 bases read: TGCAGTGCTGGGCGCCCTCGATATAGGCGGGAGGCACTTCAAGAGACG.

With regard to this clone: Coverage ceases 3 residues before the CDR3 finishes, and the germline J gene fills in the end. The chain carries TRBV7-9 and TRBJ2-1; perhaps TRBD2 as D (7 bases). This CDR3 has 12 amino acids. Trimming cost V 4 bases and J 9 bases, with 10 bases left between them. Germline-derived CDR1 and CDR2 are SEHNR and FQNEAQ (reference sequence). Incomplete CDR3 DNA: TGTGCCAGCAGCTCCGGGGGGCCTGAG. This translates into CASSSGGPE. The full CDR3 protein is CASSSGGPEQFF.

Comment on this clone: The read ends 3 residues shy of where the CDR3 ends; the end is completed using the germline J gene. This rearrangement joins TRBV9 to TRBJ2-3, with 8 bases aligning to TRBD1. J was trimmed by 6 bases and V by 0 bases; bases with no gene match: 6. The CDR3 has 15 residues. The germline V gene has CDR1 SGDLS and CDR2 YYNGEE. CDR3 sequence: CASSVEDRAFDTQYF. The part of the CDR3 DNA that was read is TGTGCCAGCAGCGTAGAGGACAGGGCTTTTGATACG.

On this clone itself: The read stops 3 residues short of the end of the CDR3; the missing end is completed from the germline J gene. The chain is built from TRBV4-1 and TRBJ1-4; 8 bases fit TRBD1. Germline V gives CDR1 MGHRA, CDR2 YSYEKL. Unmatched junction bases numbered 8, after V lost 1 base and J lost 7 bases. This CDR3 region has 16 residues. The part of the CDR3 DNA that was read is TGCGCCAGCAGCCAAGGGCCTGCAGGGGGCCGTGAAAAA. Translation: CASSQGPAGGREK. The CDR3 as a whole reads CASSQGPAGGREKLFF.

About this clone itself: Read data end 3 residues before the CDR3 end; the end is taken from the germline J gene. The chain couples TRBV19 to TRBJ2-2, with 7 bases lining up with TRBD2. Germline CDR1 reads LNHDA; CDR2 reads SQIVND (reference sequence). The CDR3 runs 15 residues. The part of the CDR3 DNA that was read is TGTGCCAGTAGTGTGGGGGGGGTAACTAATAAAAAG. Amino acids: CASSVGGVTNKK. The full CDR3 reads CASSVGGVTNKKLFF.

Of note for this clone: The DNA ends 3 residues before the CDR3 does, and the rest of the CDR3 is filled in from the germline J gene. This sample includes further DNA sequences coding for the same CDR3. The V call is TRBV7-9, the J call TRBJ1-2; 8 nucleotides match TRBD1. CDR3 length: 13 amino acids. Germline V gene lookup returns CDR1 SEHNR and CDR2 FQNEAQ (reference sequence). CDR3 amino acids: CASSAQGAYDYTF. Incomplete CDR3 DNA: TGTGCCAGCAGCGCGCAGGGGGCCTACGAC.